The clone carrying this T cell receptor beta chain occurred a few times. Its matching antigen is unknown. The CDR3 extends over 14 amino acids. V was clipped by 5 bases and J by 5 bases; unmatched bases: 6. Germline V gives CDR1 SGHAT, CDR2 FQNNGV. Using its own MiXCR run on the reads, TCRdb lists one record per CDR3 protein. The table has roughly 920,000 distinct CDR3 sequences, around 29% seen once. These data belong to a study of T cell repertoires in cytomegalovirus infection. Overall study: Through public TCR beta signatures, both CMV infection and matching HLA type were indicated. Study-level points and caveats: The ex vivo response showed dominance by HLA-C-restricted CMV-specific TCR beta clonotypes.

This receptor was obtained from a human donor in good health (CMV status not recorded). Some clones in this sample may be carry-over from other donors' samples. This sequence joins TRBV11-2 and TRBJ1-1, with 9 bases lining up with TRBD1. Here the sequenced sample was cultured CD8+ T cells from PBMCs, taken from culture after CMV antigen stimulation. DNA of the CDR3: TGTGCCAGCAGCAAACAGGGGGCTGGTACTGAAGCTTTCTTT. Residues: CASSKQGAGTEAFF. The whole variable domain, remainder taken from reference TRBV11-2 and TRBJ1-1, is EAGVAQSPRYKIIEKRQSVAFWCNPISGHATLYWYQQILGQGPKLLIQFQNNGVVDDSQLPKDRFSAERLKGVDSTLKIQPAKLEDSAVYLCASSKQGAGTEAFFGQGTRLTVV.